These 10 T cell receptor beta chains were all obtained from the same sample, sequenced in a study of blood T cell repertoires in COVID-19. The assay was immunoSEQ multiplex PCR, and TCRdb's table has in-frame clones only and misses some. The profile shows approximately 120,000 clones, 70% to 85% of them singletons. Sequencing was carried out using peripheral blood. The source of these receptors is a woman aged 80 or older with active or convalescent COVID-19.

The rearrangement uses TRBV6-5 and TRBJ1-3; D gene unclear. CDR1 is MNHEY and CDR2 is SVGAGI in the germline V gene. Trimming left V 6 bases short and J 0 bases short, with 6 bases between. This CDR3 region has 13 residues. The CDR3 protein is CASRSDSGNTIYF. In DNA form, the CDR3 reads TGTGCCAGCAGGTCAGACTCTGGAAACACCATATATTTT.

A few counts support this clone. Other DNA sequences in this specimen translate into the identical CDR3. This chain links TRBV4-1 with TRBJ2-2; no definite D call. The V and J ends lost 8 bases and 5 bases respectively, with 18 bases between them. CDR1 is MGHRA, CDR2 YSYEKL, per germline. This CDR3 is 15 amino acids long. As DNA, the CDR3 is TGCGCCAGCGCAGCCGGCGGAGTTAAGACCGGGGAGCTGTTTTTT. Its translation: CASAAGGVKTGELFF.

This clone was detected once. The same CDR3 is also encoded by other DNA sequences in this sample. This rearrangement joins TRBV2 to TRBJ2-7; D not resolved. Per the germline V gene, CDR1 is SNHLY and CDR2 is FYNNEI. CDR3 length: 12 residues. Deletions cut 4 bases from V and 0 bases from J, with 4 bases between. CDR3 sequence (DNA): TGTGCCAGCAGTGTGAGCTCCTACGAGCAGTACTTC. It specifies CASSVSSYEQYF.

The chain uses TRBV5-4 and TRBJ2-2; possibly TRBD1 for D (5 bases). There are 13 residues in the CDR3. The germline CDR1 and CDR2 sequences are SGHNT and YYREEE (reference sequence). V lost 0 bases and J lost 5, with 5 bases in between. In DNA form, the CDR3 reads TGTGCCAGCAGCTTGGCAGGGACCGGGGAGCTGTTTTTT. Its protein product is CASSLAGTGELFF.

This sequence joins TRBV9 and TRBJ2-2; TRBD2 matches 13 bases. The trim removed 4 bases at V and 3 bases at J, leaving 6 bases unmatched. CDR3 length: 17 residues. Germline lookup yields CDR1 SGDLS and CDR2 YYNGEE. The CDR3 region has the DNA TGTGCCAGCAGCTCACGAGGACTAGCGGGGGACACCGGGGAGCTGTTTTTT. It encodes CASSSRGLAGDTGELFF.

V and J are TRBV25-1 and TRBJ2-2; the match to TRBD1 covers 7 bases. CDR3 length equals 13 residues. With 7 bases clipped from V and 4 bases from J, the junction kept 3 bases outside the gene matches. From germline, CDR1 is MGHDK and CDR2 SYGVNS. CDR3 amino acids: CASKTGTTGELFF. In DNA, the CDR3 is TGTGCCAGCAAGACAGGGACCACCGGGGAGCTGTTTTTT.

The chain combines TRBV3-1 (or the pseudogene TRBV3-2) with TRBJ1-2, with 7 bases that match TRBD1. Per the germline V gene, CDR1 is LGHDT and CDR2 is YNNKEL (reference sequence). There are 15 residues in the CDR3. The junction had 11 bases not matched to a gene; V was cut back by 6 bases and J by 4 bases. CDR3 in DNA: TGTGCCAGCAGTTCAAGGGGACAGTCGATCTATGGCTACACCTTC. This encodes CASSSRGQSIYGYTF.

V is TRBV28 and J is TRBJ1-4; D call uncertain. Germline V gene sequence: CDR1 MDHEN, CDR2 SYDVKM. The CDR3 extends over 14 amino acids. The V end lost 5 bases, the J end lost 6 bases, and 13 bases lay between the germline ends. CDR3 DNA sequence: TGTGCCAGCAGTACCCGAGGGCGGTATGAAAAACTGTTTTTT. This sequence encodes CASSTRGRYEKLFF.

The genes are TRBV18 and TRBJ1-2; D perhaps matches TRBD1 (6 bases). The CDR3 has 14 amino acids. From germline, CDR1 is KGHSH and CDR2 LQKENI. V gave up 4 bases and J gave up 1 base, with 10 bases separating them. CDR3 amino acids: CASSQGQINYGYTF. The CDR3 DNA reads TGTGCCAGCTCACAAGGACAGATTAACTATGGCTACACCTTC.

J is TRBJ2-6 and V is TRBV6-5; D is perhaps TRBD2 (6 bases). The CDR3 is 16 amino acids. Trimming took 0 bases from V and 2 from J, leaving 8 bases between them. Germline loops: CDR1 MNHEY, CDR2 SVGAGI. CDR3 coding DNA: TGTGCCAGCAGTTACTCGACGGGGGCTGGGGCCAACGTCCTGACTTTC. As protein: CASSYSTGAGANVLTF.